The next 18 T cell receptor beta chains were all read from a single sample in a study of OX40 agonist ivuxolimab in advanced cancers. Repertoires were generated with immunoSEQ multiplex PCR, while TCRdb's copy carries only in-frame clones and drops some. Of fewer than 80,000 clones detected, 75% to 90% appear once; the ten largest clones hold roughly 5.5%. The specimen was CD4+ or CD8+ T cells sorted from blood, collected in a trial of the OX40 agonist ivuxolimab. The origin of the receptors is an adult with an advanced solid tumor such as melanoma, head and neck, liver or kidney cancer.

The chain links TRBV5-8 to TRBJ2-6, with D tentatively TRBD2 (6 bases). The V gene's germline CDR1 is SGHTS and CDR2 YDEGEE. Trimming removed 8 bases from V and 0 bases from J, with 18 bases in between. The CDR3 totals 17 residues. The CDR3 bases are TGTGCCAGTGGGTCCGGGACTGCCCTCTCTGGGGCCAACGTCCTGACTTTC. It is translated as CASGSGTALSGANVLTF.

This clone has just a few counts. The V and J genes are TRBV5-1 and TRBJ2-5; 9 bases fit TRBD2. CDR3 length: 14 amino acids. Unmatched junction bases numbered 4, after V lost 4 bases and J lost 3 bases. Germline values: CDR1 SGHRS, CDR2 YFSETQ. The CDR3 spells CASSPGLAKETQYF. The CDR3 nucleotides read TGCGCCAGCAGCCCGGGACTAGCTAAAGAGACCCAGTACTTC.

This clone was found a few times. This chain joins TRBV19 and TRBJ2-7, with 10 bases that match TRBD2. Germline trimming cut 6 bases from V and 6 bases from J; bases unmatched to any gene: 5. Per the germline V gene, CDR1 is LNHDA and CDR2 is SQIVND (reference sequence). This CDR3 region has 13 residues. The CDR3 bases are TGTGCCAGTAGCCCGGGACTAGCGTTCGAGCAGTACTTC. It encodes CASSPGLAFEQYF.

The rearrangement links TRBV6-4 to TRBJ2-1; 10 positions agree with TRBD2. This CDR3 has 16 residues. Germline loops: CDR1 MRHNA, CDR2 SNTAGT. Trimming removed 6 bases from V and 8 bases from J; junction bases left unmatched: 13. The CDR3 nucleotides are TGTGCCAGCAGGAGGAAAGAGGCTAGCGGGAGAGATGAGCAGTTCTTC. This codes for CASRRKEASGRDEQFF.

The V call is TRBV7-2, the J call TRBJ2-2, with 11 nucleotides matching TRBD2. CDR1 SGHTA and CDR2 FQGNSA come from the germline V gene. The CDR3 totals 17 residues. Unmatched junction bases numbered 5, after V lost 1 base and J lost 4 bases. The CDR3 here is CASSLGVAGGTTGELFF. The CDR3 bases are TGTGCCAGCAGCTTAGGCGTAGCGGGGGGGACCACCGGGGAGCTGTTTTTT.

CDR3 bases: TGCGCCAGCAGCCAAGGCCCAGGGCCCAGCACAGATACGCAGTATTTT. It is translated as CASSQGPGPSTDTQYF. This chain uses TRBV4-3 with TRBJ2-3; the D gene is possibly TRBD1 (5 bases). Germline V gene sequence: CDR1 LGHNA, CDR2 YSLEER. The CDR3 extends over 16 amino acids. Trimming left V 1 base short and J 0 bases short, with 11 bases between.

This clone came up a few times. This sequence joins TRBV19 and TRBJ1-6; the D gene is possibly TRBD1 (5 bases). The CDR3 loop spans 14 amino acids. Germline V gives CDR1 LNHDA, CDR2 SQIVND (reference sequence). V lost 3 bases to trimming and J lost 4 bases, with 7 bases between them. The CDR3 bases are TGTGCCAGTAGTATGGGACGGTATAATTCACCCCTCCACTTT. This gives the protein CASSMGRYNSPLHF.

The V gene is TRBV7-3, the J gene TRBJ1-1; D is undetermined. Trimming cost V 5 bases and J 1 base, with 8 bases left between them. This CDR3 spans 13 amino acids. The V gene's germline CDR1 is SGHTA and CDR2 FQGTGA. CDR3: CASSKSTNTEAFF. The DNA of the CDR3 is TGTGCCAGCAGCAAAAGCACGAACACTGAAGCTTTCTTT. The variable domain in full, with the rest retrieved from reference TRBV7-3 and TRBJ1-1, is GAGVSQTPSNKVTEKGKYVELRCDPISGHTALYWYRQSLGQGPEFLIYFQGTGAADDSGLPNDRFFAVRPEGSVSTLKIQRTERGDSAVYLCASSKSTNTEAFFGQGTRLTVV.

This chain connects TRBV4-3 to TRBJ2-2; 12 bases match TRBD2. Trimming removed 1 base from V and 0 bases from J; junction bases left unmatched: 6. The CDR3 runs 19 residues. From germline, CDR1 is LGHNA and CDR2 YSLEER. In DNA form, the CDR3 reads TGCGCCAGCAGCCAAGGGGCTAGCGGGGGGGATACGAACACCGGGGAGCTGTTTTTT. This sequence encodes CASSQGASGGDTNTGELFF.

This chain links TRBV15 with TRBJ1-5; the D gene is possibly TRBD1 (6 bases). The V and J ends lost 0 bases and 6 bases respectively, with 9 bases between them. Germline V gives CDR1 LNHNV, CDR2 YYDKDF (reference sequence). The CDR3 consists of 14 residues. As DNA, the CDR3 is TGTGCCACCAGCAGAGATTCAGGGGTTCAGCCCCAGCATTTT. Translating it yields CATSRDSGVQPQHF.

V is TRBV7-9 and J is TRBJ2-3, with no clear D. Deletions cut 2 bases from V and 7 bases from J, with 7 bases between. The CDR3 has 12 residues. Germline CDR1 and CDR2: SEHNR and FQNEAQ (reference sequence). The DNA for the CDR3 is TGTGCCAGCAGCTTAAATCGCAATACGCAGTATTTT. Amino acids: CASSLNRNTQYF.

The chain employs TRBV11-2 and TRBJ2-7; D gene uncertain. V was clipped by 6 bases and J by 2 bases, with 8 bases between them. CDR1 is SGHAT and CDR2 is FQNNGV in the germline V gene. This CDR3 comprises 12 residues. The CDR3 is CASSQETYEQYF. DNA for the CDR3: TGTGCCAGCAGTCAAGAAACCTACGAGCAGTACTTC.

DNA of the CDR3: TGTGCCTGGAGTGGGGGATCGAACACTGAAGCTTTCTTT. Translated, it gives CAWSGGSNTEAFF. V gene TRBV30 combines with J gene TRBJ1-1; D is undetermined. Deletions cut 1 base from V and 1 base from J, with 7 bases between. Looked up from germline, CDR1 is GTSNPN and CDR2 is SVGIG (reference sequence). This CDR3 is 13 amino acids long.

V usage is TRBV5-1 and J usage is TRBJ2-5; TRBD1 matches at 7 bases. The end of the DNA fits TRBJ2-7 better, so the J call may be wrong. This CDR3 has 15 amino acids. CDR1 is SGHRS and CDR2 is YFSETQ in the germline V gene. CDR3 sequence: CASSAPGTAVAEQYF. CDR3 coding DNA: TGCGCCAGCAGCGCTCCCGGGACAGCCGTGGCCGAGCAGTACTTC.

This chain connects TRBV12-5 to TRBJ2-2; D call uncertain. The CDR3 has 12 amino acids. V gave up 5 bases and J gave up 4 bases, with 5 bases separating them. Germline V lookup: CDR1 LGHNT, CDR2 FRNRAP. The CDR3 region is CASGTATGELFF. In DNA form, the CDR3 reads TGTGCTAGTGGTACCGCCACCGGGGAGCTGTTTTTT.

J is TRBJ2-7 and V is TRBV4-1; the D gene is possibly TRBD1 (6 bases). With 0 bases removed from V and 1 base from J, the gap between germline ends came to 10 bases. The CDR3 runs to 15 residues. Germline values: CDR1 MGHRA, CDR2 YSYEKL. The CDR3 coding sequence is TGCGCCAGCAGCCAAGAGGGGACACATTCCTACGAGCAGTACTTC. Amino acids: CASSQEGTHSYEQYF.

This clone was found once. The CDR3 loop reads CASSLGVDEQFF. In DNA form, the CDR3 reads TGTGCCAGCAGCTTGGGCGTCGATGAGCAGTTCTTC. The chain recombines TRBV5-6 with TRBJ2-1; no clear D gene. The germline gives CDR1 SGHDT, CDR2 YYEEEE. Trimming removed 0 bases at V and 8 bases at J, with 6 bases between. CDR3 size: 12 residues.

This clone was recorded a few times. CDR3 protein: CATGQYVEQYF. As DNA, the CDR3 is TGTGCCACGGGACAGTACGTGGAGCAGTACTTC. The gene calls are TRBV6-1 and TRBJ2-7, with 7 bases aligning to TRBD1. CDR1 is MNHNS, CDR2 SASEGT, per germline. The CDR3 length is 11 residues. The V gene end was trimmed by 10 bases and the J gene end by 7 bases; junction bases not matched to a gene: 7.